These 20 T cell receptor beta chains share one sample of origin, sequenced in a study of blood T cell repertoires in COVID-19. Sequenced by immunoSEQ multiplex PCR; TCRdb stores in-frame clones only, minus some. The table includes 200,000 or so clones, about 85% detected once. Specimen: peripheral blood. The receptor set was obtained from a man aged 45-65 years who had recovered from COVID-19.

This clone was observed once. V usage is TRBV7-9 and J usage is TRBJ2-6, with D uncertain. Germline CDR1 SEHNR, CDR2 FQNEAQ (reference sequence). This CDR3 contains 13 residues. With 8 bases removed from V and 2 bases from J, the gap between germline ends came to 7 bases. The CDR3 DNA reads TGTGCCAGCTCCTTCGCTGGGGCCAACGTCCTGACTTTC. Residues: CASSFAGANVLTF.

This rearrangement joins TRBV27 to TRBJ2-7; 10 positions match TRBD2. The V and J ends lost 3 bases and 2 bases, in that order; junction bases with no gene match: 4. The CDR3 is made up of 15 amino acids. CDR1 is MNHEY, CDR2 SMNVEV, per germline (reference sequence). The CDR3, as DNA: TGTGCCAGCAGTTTCTCCAGCGGGAGGGCCTACGAGCAGTACTTC. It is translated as CASSFSSGRAYEQYF.

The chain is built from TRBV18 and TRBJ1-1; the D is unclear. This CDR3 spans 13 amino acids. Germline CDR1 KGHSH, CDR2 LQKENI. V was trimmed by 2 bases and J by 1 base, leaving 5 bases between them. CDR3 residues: CASSPTANTEAFF. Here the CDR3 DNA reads TGTGCCAGCTCACCAACAGCGAACACTGAAGCTTTCTTT.

The CDR3 DNA reads as TGCGCCAGCAACATAGCGGGGTCCACAGATACGCAGTATTTT. Translation gives CASNIAGSTDTQYF. V and J are TRBV5-1 and TRBJ2-3; 8 bases map to TRBD2. The CDR3 has 14 amino acids. CDR1 and CDR2 (germline): SGHRS, YFSETQ. V gave up 6 bases and J gave up 2 bases; unmatched junction bases: 5.

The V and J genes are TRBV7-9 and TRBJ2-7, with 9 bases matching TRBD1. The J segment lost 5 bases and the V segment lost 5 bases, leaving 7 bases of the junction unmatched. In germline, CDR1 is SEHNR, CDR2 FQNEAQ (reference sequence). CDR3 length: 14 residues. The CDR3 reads CASSQTWDRDEQYF. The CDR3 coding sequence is TGTGCCAGCAGCCAGACCTGGGACAGGGACGAGCAGTACTTC.

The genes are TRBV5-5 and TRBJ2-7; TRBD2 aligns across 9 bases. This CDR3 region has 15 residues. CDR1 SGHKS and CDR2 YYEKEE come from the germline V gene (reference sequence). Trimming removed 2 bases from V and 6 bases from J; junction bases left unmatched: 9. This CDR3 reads CASSFIGGRASEQYF. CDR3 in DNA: TGTGCCAGCAGCTTCATTGGCGGGAGGGCCTCCGAGCAGTACTTC.

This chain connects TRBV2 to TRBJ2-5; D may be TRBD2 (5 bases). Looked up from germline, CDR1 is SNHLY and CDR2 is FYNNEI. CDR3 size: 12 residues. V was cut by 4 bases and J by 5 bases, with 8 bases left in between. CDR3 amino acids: CASSVRDETQYF. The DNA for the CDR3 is TGTGCCAGCAGTGTCCGGGATGAGACCCAGTACTTC.

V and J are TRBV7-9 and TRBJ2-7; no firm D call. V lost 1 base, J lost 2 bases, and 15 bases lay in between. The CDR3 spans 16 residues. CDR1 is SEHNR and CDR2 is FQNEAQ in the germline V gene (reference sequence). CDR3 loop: CASSLVGQVVTYEQYF. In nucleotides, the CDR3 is TGTGCCAGCAGCTTAGTTGGGCAGGTCGTAACCTACGAGCAGTACTTC.

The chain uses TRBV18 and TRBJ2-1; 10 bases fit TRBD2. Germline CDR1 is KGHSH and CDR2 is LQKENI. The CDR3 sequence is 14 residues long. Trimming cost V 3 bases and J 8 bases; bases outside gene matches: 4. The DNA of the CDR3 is TGTGCCAGCTCACCCTTACTAGCGGGATATGAGCAGTTCTTC. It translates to CASSPLLAGYEQFF. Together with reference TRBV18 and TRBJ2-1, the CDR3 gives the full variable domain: NAGVMQNPRHLVRRRGQEARLRCSPMKGHSHVYWYRQLPEEGLKFMVYLQKENIIDESGMPKERFSAEFPKEGPSILRIQQVVRGDSAAYFCASSPLLAGYEQFFGPGTRLTVL.

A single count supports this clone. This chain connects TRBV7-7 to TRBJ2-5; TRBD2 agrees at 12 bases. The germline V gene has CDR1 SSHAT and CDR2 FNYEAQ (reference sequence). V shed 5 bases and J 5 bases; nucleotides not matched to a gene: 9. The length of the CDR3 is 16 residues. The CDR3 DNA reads TGTGCCAGCAGCGGGGGACTAGCGGGTGATTTCGAGACCCAGTACTTC. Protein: CASSGGLAGDFETQYF.

CDR3 sequence: CASSKYGTGLDEQYF. The CDR3 bases are TGTGCCAGTAGTAAATACGGGACAGGGCTGGACGAGCAGTACTTC. V and J are TRBV19 and TRBJ2-7; 9 bases map to TRBD1. The CDR3 has 15 residues. V shed 4 bases and J 5 bases; nucleotides not matched to a gene: 9. Germline V CDR1 and CDR2: LNHDA, SQIVND (reference sequence).

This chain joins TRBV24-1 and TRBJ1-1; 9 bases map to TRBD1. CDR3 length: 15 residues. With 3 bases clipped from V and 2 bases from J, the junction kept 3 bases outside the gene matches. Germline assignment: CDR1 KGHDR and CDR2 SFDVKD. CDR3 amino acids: CATSDKGQGNTEAFF. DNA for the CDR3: TGTGCCACCAGTGATAAGGGACAGGGAAACACTGAAGCTTTCTTT.

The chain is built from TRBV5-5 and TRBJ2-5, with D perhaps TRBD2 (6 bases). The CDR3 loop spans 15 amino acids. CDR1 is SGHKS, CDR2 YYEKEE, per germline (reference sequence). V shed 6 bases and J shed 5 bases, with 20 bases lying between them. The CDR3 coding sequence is TGTGCCAGCACCACCAGCGGGCCGGTAGGGGAGACCCAGTACTTC. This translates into CASTTSGPVGETQYF.

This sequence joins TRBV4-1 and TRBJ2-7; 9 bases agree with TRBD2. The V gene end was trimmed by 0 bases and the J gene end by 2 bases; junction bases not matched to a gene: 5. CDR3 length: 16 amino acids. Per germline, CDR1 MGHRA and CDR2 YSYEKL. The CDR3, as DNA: TGCGCCAGCAGCCAAGATGGGCGGGAGGGAGCCTACGAGCAGTACTTC. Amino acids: CASSQDGREGAYEQYF.

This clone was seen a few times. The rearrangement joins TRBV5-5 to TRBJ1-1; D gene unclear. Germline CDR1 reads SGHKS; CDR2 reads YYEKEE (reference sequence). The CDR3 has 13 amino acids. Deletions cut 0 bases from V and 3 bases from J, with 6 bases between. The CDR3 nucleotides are TGTGCCAGCAGCTTGGAAAGCTACACTGAAGCTTTCTTT. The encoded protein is CASSLESYTEAFF.

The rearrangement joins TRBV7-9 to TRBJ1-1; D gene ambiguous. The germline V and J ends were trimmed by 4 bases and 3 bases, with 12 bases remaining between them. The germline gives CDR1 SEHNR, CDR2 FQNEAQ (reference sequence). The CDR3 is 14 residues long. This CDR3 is CASSYSSVHTEAFF. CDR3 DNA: TGTGCCAGCAGCTATTCTAGTGTTCACACTGAAGCTTTCTTT.

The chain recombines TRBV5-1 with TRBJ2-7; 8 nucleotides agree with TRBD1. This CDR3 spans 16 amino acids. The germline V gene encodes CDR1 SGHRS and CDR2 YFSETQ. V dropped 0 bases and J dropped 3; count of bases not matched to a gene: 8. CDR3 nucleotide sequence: TGCGCCAGCAGCTTGGGAGGAGGGACAGGTCGCTACGAGCAGTACTTC. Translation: CASSLGGGTGRYEQYF.

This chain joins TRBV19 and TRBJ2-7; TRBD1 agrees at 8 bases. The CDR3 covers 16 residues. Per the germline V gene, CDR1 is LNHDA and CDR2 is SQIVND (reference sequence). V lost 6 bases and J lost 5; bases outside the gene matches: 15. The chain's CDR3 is CASSRDRGPSGDEQYF. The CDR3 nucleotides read TGTGCCAGTAGCCGAGACAGGGGTCCTTCGGGGGACGAGCAGTACTTC.

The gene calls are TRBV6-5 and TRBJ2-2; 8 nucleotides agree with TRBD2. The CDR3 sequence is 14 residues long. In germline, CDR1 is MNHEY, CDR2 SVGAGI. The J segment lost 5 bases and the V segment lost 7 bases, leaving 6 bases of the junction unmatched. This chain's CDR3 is CASTLGGGTGELFF. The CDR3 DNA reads TGTGCCAGCACTCTCGGGGGGGGAACCGGGGAGCTGTTTTTT.

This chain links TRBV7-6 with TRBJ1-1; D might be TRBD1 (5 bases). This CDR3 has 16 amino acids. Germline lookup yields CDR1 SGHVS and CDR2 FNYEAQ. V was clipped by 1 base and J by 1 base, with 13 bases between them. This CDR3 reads CASSLVGGVGNTEAFF. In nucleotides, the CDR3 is TGTGCCAGCAGCTTAGTTGGAGGGGTGGGGAACACTGAAGCTTTCTTT.